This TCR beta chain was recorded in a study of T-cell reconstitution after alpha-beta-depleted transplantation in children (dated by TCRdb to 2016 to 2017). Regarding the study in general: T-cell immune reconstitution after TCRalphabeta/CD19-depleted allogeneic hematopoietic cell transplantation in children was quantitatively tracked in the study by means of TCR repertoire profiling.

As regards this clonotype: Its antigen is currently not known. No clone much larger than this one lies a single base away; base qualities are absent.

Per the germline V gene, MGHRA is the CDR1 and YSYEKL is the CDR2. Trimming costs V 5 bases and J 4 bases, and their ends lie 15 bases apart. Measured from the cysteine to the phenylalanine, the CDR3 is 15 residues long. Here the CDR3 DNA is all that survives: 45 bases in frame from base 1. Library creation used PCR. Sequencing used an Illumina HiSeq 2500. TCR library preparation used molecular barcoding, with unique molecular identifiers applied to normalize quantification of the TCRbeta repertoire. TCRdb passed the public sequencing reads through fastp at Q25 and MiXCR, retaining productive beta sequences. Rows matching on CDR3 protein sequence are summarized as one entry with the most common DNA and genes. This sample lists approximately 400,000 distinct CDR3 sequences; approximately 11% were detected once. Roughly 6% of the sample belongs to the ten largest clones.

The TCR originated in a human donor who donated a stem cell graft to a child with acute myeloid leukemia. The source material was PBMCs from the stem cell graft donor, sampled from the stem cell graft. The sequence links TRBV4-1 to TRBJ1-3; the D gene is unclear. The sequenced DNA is TGCGCCAGCAGCTTGTACAACGAGGCGGGAAACACCATATATTTT. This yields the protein CASSLYNEAGNTIYF.